This TCR beta chain was captured by sequencing in a study of cytomegalovirus exposure and HLA in healthy donors. The study's findings and limits: Cytomegalovirus association was assigned to approximately 180 TCR beta chains. The authors later linked a missense DCLRE1C variant to TCR beta V- and J-gene trimming. The majority of CMV-associated TCR beta chains were reported as apparently HLA-restricted in a later analysis. Across donors, most TCRs were seen rarely, yet some public ones were widespread.

The V gene end was trimmed by 0 bases and the J gene end by 7 bases; junction bases not matched to a gene: 10. This CDR3 is built from 16 residues. Looked up from germline, CDR1 is SGHRS and CDR2 is YFSETQ. With regard to this clone: What it binds is unknown.

60 Vbeta and 13 Jbeta primers were used in PCR. The assay was immunoSEQ multiplex PCR, and TCRdb's table has in-frame clones only and misses some. The sample includes 150,000 to 200,000 clones, over 70% seen only once; the top ten take 2.2%. Sequencing was carried out using PBMCs. The chain joins TRBV5-1 to TRBJ2-4, with 7 bases matching TRBD1. The source of this sequence is a woman under 40 in good health and CMV-seronegative. The CDR3 region is CASSLGSTGAGNIQYF. DNA of the CDR3: TGCGCCAGCAGCTTGGGCTCCACAGGGGCAGGGAACATTCAGTACTTC.